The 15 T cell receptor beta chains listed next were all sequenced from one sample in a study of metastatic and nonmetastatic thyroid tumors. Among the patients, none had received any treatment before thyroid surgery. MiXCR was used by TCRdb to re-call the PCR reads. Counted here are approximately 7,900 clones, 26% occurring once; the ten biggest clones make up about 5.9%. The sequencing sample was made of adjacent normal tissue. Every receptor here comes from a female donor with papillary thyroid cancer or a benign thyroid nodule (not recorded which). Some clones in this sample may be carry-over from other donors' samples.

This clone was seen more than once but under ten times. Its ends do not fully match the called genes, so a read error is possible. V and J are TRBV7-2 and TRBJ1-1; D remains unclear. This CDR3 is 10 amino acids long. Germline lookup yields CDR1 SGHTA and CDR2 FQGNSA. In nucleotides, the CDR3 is TGTGCCAGTGTAGACACTGAAGCTCTCTTT. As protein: CASVDTEALF.

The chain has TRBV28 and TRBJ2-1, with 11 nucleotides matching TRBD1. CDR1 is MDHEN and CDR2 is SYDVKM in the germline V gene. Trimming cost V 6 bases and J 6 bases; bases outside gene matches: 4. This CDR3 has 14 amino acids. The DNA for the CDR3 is TGTGCCAGCAGCCCCGGGACAGGGGGCAATGAGCAGTTCTTC. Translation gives CASSPGTGGNEQFF.

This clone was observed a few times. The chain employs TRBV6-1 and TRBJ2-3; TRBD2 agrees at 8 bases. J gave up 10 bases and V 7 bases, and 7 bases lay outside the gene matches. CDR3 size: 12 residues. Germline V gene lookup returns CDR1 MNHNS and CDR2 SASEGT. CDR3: CASIGETSAQYF. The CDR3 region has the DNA TGTGCCAGCATCGGAGAGACTAGCGCGCAGTATTTT.

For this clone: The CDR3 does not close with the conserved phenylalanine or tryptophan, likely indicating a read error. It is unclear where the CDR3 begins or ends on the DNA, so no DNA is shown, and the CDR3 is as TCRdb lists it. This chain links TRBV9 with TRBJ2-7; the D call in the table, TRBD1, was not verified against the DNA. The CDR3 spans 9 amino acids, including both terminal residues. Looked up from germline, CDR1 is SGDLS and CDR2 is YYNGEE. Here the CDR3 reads CASSPQEAG.

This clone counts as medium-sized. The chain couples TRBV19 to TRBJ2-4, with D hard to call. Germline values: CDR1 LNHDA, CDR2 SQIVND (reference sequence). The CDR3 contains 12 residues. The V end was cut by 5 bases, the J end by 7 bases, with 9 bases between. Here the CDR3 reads CASSPGPNIQYF. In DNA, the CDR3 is TGTGCCAGTAGTCCGGGCCCGAACATTCAGTACTTC.

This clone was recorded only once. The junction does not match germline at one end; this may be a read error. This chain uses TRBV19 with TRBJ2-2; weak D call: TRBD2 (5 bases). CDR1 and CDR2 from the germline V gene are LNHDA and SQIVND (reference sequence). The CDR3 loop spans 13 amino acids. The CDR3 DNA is TGTGCCGCACGGTGGCAAAACACCGGGGAGATGTGTTTT. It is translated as CAARWQNTGEMCF.

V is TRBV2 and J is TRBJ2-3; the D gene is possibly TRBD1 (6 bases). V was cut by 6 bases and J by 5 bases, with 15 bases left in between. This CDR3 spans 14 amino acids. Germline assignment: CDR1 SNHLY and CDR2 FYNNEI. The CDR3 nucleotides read TGTGCCAGCAGGTACGGACAGTGGGTAGATACGCAGTATTTT. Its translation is CASRYGQWVDTQYF.

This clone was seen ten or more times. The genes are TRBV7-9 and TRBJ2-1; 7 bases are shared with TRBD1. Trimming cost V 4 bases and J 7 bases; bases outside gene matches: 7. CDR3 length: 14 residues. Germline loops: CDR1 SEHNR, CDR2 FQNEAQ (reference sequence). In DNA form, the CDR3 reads TGTGCCAGCAGCTCCAAGTCGACAGGGAATGAGCAGTTCTTC. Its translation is CASSSKSTGNEQFF.

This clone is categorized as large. The CDR3 nucleotides read TGTGCCAGCAGTGAAGCAATCGAGGGGGGCTACGAGCAGTACTTC. Translation gives CASSEAIEGGYEQYF. The V call is TRBV6-1, the J call TRBJ2-7; D may be TRBD1 or TRBD2 (6 bases each). Germline V gives CDR1 MNHNS, CDR2 SASEGT. This CDR3 comprises 15 residues. Trimming left V 0 bases short and J 3 bases short, with 12 bases between.

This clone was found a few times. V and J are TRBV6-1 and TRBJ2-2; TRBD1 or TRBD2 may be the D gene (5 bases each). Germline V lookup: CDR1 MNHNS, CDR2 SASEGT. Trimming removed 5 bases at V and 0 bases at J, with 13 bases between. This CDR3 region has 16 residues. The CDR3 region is CASSSRGGANTGELFF. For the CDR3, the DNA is TGTGCCAGCAGTTCCCGGGGCGGAGCGAACACCGGGGAGCTGTTTTTT.

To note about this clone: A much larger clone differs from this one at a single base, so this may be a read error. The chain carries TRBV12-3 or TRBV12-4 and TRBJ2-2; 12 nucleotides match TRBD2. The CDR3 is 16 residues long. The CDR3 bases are TGTGCCAGCAGTCCTCTAGCGGGAGGGCTCACCGGGGAGCCGTTTTTT. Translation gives CASSPLAGGLTGEPFF.

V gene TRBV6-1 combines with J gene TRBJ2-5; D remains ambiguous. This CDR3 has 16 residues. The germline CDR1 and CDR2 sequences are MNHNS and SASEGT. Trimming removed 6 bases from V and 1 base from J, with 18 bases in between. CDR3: CASRDPPGGFQETQYF. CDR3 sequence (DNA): TGTGCCAGCAGAGATCCCCCGGGCGGTTTCCAAGAGACCCAGTACTTC.

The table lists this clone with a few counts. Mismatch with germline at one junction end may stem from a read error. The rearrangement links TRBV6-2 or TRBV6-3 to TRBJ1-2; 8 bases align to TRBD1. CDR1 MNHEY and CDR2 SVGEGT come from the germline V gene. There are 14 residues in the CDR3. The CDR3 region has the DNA TGTGCTAGCAACCTGGACAGGGAGGACTATGGCTACACCTTC. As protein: CASNLDREDYGYTF.

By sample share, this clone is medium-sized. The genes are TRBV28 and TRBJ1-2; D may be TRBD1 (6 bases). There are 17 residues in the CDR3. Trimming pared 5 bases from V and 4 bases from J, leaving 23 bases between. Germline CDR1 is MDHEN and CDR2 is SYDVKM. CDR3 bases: TGTGCCAGCAGTGGGCCGGGCAGGGGCAGGGAGGGCTATGGCTACACCTTC. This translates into CASSGPGRGREGYGYTF.

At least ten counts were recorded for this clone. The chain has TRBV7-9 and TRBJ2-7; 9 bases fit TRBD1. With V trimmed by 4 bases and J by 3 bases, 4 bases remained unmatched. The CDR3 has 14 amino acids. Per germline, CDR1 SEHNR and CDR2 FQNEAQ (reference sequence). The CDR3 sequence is CASSSGTGYYEQYF. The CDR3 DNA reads TGTGCCAGCAGCTCCGGGACAGGGTACTACGAGCAGTACTTC.